This TCR beta chain was recorded in a study of memory CD4+ T cells and cytomegalovirus serostatus. The sort gate was single viable CD3+CD4+CD8-CD45RO+ cells for memory CD4+ T cells. Looked up from germline, CDR1 is MNHEY and CDR2 is SVGAGI. J was trimmed by 3 bases and V by 7 bases; bases with no gene match: 6. The CDR3 is 14 amino acids. TCRdb's table, derived via immunoSEQ multiplex PCR, lists solely in-frame clones and lacks some. Of 55,000 or so clones listed, approximately 80% are singletons. What was sequenced was memory CD4+ T cells from blood. The clonotype originates from an adult in good health and CMV-seropositive. V usage is TRBV6-5 and J usage is TRBJ2-1; 7 nucleotides line up with TRBD2. CDR3 sequence (DNA): TGTGCCAGCATGCTAGCGGCCTACTACAATGAGCAGTTCTTC. Amino acid sequence: CASMLAAYYNEQFF.